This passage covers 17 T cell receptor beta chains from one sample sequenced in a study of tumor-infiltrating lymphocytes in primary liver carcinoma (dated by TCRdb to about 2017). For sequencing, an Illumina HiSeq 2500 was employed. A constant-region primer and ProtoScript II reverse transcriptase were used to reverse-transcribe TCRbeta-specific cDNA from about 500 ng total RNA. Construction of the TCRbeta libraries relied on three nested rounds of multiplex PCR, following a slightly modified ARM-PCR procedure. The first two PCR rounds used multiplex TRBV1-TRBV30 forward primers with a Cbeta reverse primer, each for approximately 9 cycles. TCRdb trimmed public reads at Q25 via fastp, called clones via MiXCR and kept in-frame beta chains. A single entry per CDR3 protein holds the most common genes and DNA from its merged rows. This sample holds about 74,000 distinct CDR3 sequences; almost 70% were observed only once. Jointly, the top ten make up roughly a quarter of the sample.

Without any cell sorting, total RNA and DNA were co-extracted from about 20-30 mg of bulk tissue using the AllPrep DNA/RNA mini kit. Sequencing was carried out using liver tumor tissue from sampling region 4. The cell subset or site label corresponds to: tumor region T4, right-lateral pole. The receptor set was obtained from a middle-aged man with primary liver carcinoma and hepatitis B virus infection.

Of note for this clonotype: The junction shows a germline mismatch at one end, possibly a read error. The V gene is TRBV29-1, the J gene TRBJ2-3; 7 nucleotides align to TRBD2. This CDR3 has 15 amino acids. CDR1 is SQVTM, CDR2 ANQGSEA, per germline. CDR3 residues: CSVILARGRPDTRYF. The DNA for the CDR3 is TGCAGCGTCATACTAGCGCGGGGCCGGCCAGATACGCGGTATTTT.

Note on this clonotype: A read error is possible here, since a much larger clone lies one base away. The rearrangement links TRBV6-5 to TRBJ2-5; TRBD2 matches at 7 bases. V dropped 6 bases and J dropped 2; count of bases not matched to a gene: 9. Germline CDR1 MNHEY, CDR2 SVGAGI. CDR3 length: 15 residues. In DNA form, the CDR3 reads TGTGCCAGCAGCCGAGTTGGGGGGGTACAAGAGACCCAGTACTTC. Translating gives CASSRVGGVQETQYF.

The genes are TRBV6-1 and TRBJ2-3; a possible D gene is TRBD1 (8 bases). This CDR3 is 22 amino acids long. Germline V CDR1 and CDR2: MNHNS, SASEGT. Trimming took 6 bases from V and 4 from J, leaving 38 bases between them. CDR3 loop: CASRPDRVRWGPAGARADTQYF. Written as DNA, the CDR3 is TGTGCCAGCAGGCCGGACAGGGTCCGTTGGGGTCCGGCGGGAGCTCGGGCAGATACGCAGTATTTT.

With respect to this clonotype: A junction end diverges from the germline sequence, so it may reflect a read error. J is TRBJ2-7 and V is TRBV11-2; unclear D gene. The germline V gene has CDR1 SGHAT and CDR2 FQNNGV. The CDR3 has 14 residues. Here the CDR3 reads CASSLGGGTYEQYF. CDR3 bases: TGTGCCAGCAGCTTAGGCGGTGGAACCTATGAGCAGTACTTC.

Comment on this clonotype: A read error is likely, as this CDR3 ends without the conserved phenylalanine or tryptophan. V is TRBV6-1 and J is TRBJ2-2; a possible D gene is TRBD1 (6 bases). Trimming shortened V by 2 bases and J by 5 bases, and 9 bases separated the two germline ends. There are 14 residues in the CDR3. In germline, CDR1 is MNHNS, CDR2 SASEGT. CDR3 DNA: TGTGCCAGCAGTGAATCAGGGGAGACCGGGGAGCTGTTTTCT. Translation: CASSESGETGELFS.

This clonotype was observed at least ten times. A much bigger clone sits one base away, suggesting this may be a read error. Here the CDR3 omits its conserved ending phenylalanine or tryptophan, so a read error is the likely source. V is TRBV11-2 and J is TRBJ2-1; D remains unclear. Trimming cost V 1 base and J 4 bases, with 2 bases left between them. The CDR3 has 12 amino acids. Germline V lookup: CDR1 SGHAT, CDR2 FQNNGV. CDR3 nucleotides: TGTGCCAGCAGCTTAGCATACAATGAGCAGTTCCTC. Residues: CASSLAYNEQFL.

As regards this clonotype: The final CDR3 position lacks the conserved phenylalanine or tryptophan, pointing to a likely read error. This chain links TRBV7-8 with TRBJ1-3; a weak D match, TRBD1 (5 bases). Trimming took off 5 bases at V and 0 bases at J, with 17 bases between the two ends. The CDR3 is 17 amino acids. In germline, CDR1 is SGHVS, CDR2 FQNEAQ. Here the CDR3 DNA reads TGTGCCAGCAGCCCCACCGGGACGGGGGTCTCTGGAAACACCATATATATT. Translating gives CASSPTGTGVSGNTIYI.

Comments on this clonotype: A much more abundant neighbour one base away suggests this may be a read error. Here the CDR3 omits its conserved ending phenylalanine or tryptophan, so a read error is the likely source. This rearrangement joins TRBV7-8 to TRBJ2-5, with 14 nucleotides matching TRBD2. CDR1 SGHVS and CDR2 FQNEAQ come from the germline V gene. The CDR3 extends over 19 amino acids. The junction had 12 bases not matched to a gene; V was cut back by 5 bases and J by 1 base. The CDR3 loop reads CASSLRTSGRMGFQETQYL. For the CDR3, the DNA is TGTGCCAGCAGCCTGCGGACTAGCGGGAGGATGGGGTTCCAAGAGACCCAGTACCTC.

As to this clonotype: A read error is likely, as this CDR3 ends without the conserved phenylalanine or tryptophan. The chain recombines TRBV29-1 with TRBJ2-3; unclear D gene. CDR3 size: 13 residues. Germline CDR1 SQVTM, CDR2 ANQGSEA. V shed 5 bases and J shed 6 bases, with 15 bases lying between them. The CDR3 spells CSVTDSIQDTQYL. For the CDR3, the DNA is TGCAGCGTTACAGACTCTATACAGGATACGCAGTATTTA.

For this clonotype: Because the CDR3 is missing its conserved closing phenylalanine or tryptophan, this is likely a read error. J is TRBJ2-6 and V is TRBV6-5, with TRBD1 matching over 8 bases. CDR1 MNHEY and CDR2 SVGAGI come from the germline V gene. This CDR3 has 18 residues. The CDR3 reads CASSLWTGMEAGASVLTL. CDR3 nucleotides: TGTGCCAGCAGTCTTTGGACAGGGATGGAAGCTGGGGCCAGCGTCCTGACTTTG.

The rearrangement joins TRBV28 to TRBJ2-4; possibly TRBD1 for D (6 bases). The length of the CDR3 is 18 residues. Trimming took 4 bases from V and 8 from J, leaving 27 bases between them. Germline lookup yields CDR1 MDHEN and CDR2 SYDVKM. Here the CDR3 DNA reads TGTGCCAGCAGTTCCATGGACGCCAACGGCATTTGGGGGCACATTCAGTACTTC. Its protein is CASSSMDANGIWGHIQYF.

As DNA, the CDR3 is TGTGCCAGCAGCTCTACAGGGGGCCGGAGCTACGAGTGGTACTTC. It translates to CASSSTGGRSYEWYF. The chain links TRBV11-2 to TRBJ2-7; 9 positions match TRBD1. Trimming took 4 bases from V and 12 from J; bases not matched to a gene: 16. Germline V gives CDR1 SGHAT, CDR2 FQNNGV. The CDR3 runs to 15 residues.

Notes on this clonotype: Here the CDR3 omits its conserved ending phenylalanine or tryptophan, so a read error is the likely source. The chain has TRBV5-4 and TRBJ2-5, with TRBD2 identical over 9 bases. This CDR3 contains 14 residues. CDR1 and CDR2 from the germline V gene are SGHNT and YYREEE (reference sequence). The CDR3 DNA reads TGTGTCAGCAGCGGGGGGACAGAATGGGAGACCCAGTACATC. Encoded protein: CVSSGGTEWETQYI.

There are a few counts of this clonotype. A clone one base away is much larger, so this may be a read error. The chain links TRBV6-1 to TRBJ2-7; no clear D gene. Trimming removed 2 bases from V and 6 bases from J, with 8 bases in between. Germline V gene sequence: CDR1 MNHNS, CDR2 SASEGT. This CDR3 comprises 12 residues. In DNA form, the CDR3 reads TGTGCCAGCAGTGAAAGGAACTGCGAGCAGTACTTC. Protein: CASSERNCEQYF.

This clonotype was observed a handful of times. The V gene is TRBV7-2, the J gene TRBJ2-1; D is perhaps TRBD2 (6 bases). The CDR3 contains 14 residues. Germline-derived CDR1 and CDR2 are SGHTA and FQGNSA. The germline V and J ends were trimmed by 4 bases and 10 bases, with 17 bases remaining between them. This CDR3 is CASSYFRREMEQFF. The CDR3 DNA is TGTGCCAGCAGCTATTTCCGGAGGGAGATGGAGCAGTTCTTC.

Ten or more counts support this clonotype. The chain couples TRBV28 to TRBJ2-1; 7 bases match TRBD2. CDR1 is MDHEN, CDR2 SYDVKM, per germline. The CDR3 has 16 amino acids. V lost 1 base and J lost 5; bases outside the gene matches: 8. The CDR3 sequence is CASSLLGGSSDNEQFF. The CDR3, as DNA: TGTGCCAGCAGTTTATTAGGCGGGAGTAGTGACAATGAGCAGTTCTTC. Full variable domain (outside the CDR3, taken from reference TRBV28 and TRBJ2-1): DVKVTQSSRYLVKRTGEKVFLECVQDMDHENMFWYRQDPGLGLRLIYFSYDVKMKEKGDIPEGYSVSREKKERFSLILESASTNQTSMYLCASSLLGGSSDNEQFFGPGTRLTVL.

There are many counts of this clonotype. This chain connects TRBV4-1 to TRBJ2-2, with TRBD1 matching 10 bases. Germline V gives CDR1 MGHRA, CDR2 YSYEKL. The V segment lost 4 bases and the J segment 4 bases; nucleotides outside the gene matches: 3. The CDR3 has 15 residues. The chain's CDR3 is CASSRGQGSTGELFF. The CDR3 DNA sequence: TGCGCCAGCAGCCGGGGACAGGGGAGCACCGGGGAGCTGTTTTTT.